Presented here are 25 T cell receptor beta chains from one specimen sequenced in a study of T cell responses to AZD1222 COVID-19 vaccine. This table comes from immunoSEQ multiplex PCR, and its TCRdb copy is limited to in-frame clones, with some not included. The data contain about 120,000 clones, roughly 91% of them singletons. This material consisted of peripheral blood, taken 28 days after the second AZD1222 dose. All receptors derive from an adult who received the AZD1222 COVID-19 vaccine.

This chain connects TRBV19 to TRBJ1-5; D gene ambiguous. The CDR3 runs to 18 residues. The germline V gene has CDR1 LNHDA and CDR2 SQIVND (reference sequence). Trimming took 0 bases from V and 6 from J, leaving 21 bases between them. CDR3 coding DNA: TGTGCCAGTAGTATAGATCGAACCGCGACGCGGATTATTCAGCCCCAGCATTTT. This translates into CASSIDRTATRIIQPQHF.

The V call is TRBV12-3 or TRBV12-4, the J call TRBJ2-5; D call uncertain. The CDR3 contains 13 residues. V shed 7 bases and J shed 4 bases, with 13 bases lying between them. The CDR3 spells CASTPVGSETQYF. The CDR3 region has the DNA TGTGCCAGCACCCCCGTAGGGTCAGAGACCCAGTACTTC.

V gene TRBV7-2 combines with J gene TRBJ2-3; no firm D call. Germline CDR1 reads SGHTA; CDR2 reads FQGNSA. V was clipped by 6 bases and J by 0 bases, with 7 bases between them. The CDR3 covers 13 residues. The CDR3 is CASRPLSTDTQYF. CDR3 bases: TGTGCCAGCAGACCTCTAAGCACAGATACGCAGTATTTT.

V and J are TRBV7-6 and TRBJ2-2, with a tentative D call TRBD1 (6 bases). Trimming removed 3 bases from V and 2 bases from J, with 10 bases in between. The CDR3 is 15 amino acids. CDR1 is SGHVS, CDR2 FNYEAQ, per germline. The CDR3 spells CASSLGQTNTGELFF. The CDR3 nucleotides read TGTGCCAGCAGCTTGGGACAAACTAACACCGGGGAGCTGTTTTTT.

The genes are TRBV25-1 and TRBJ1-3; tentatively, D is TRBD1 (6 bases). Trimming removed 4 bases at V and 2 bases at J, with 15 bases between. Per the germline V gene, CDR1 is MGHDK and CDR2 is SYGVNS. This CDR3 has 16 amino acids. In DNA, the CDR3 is TGTGCCAGCAGTGGCGCAACACAGGGACCTGGAAACACCATATATTTT. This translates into CASSGATQGPGNTIYF.

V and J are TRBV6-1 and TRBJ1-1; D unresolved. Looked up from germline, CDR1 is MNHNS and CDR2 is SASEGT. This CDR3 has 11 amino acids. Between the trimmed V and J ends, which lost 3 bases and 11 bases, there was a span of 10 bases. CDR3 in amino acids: CASSEVFQAFF. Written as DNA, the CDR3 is TGTGCCAGCAGTGAGGTGTTTCAGGCTTTCTTT.

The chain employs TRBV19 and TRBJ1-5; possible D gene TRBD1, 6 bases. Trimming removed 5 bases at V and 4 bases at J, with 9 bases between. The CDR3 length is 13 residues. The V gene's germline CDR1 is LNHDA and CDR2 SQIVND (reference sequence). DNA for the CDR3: TGTGCCAGTAGTGTGACAGGAAATCAGCCCCAGCATTTT. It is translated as CASSVTGNQPQHF.

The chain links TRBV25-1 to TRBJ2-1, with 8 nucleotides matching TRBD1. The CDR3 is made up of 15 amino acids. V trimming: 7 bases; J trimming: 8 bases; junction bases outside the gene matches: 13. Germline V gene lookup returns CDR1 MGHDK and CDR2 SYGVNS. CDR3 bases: TGTGCCAGCATGTCAGGACAGGGCGTTAACGATGAGCAGTTCTTC. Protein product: CASMSGQGVNDEQFF.

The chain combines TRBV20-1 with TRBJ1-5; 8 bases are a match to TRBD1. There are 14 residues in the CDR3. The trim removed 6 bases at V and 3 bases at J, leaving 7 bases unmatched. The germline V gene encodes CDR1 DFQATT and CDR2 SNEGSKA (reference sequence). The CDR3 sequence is CSASQGAVNQPQHF. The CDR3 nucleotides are TGCAGTGCCAGTCAGGGGGCGGTCAATCAGCCCCAGCATTTT.

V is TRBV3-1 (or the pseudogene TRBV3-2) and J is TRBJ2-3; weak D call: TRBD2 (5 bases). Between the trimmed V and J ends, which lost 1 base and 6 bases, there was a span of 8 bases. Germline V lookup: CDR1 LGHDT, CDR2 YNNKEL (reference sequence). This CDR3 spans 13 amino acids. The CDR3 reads CASSQGRADTQYF. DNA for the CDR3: TGTGCCAGCAGCCAAGGGCGGGCCGATACGCAGTATTTT.

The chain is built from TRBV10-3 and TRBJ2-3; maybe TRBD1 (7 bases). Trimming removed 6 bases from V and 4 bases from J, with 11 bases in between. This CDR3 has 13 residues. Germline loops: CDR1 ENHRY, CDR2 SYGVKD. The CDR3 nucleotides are TGTGCCATCAGGGCGGGGACAGCAGATACGCAGTATTTT. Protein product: CAIRAGTADTQYF.

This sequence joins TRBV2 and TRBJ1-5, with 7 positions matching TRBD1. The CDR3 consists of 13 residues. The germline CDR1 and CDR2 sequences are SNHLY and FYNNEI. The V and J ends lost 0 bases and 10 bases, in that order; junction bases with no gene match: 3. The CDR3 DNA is TGTGCCAGCAGTGAAGCACAAGGGGGCCCCCAGCATTTT. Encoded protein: CASSEAQGGPQHF.

The CDR3, as DNA: TGTGCCTGGAGTCAGGACAGACTTAACACCGGGGAGCTGTTTTTT. It specifies CAWSQDRLNTGELFF. The V call is TRBV30, the J call TRBJ2-2, with TRBD1 as a possible D gene (6 bases). The germline CDR1 and CDR2 sequences are GTSNPN and SVGIG (reference sequence). There are 15 residues in the CDR3. The germline V and J ends were trimmed by 2 bases and 2 bases, with 12 bases remaining between them. Full variable domain (outside the CDR3, taken from reference TRBV30 and TRBJ2-2): SQTIHQWPATLVQPVGSPLSLECTVEGTSNPNLYWYRQAAGRGLQLLFYSVGIGQISSEVPQNLSASRPQDRQFILSSKKLLLSDSGFYLCAWSQDRLNTGELFFGEGSRLTVL.

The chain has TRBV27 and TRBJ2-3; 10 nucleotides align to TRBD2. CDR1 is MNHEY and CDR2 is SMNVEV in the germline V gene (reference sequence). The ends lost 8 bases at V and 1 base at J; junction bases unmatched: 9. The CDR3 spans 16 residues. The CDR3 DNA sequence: TGTGCCAGCTCGGCACTGGGGACTAGCGGCACAGATACGCAGTATTTT. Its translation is CASSALGTSGTDTQYF.

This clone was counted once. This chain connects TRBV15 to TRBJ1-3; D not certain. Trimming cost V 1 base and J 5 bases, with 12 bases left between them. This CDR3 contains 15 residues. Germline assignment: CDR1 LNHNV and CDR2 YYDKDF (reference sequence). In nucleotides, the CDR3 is TGTGCCACCAGCAGAGGGGAGCAAAGGCGAAACACCATATATTTT. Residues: CATSRGEQRRNTIYF.

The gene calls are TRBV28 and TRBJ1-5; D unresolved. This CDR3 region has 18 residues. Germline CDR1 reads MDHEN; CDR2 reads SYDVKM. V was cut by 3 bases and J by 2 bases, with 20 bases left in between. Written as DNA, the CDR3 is TGTGCCAGCAGTTTGGCCGGGATCGGTCTCGTTGGCAATCAGCCCCAGCATTTT. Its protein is CASSLAGIGLVGNQPQHF.

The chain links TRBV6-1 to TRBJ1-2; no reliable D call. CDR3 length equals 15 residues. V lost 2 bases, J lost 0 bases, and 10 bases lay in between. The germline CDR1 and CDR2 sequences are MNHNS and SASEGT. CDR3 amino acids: CASSESLSANYGYTF. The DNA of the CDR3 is TGTGCCAGCAGTGAAAGCTTGTCGGCTAACTATGGCTACACCTTC.

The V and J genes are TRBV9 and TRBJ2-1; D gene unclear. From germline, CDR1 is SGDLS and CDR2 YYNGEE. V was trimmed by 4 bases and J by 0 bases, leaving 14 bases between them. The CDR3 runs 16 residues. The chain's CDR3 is CASSPSKRSSYNEQFF. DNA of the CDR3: TGTGCCAGCAGCCCATCCAAAAGGAGCTCCTACAATGAGCAGTTCTTC.

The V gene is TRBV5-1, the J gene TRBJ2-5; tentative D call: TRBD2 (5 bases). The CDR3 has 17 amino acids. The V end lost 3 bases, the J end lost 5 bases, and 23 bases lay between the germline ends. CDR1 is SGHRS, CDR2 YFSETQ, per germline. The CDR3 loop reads CASSSVAGLNRRETQYF. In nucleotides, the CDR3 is TGCGCCAGCAGCTCCGTTGCCGGACTTAATAGACGGGAGACCCAGTACTTC.

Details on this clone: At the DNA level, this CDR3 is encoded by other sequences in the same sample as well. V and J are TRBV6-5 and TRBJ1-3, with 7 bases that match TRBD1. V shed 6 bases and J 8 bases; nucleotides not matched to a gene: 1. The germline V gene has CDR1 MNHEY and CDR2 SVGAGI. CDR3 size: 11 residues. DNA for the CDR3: TGTGCCAGCAGAACAGGGGACACCATATATTTT. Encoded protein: CASRTGDTIYF.

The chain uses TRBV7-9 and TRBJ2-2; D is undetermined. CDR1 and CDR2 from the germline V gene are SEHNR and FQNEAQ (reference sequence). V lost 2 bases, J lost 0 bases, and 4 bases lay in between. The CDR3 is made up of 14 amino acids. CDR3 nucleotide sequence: TGTGCCAGCAGCTTAACCTCGAACACCGGGGAGCTGTTTTTT. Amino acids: CASSLTSNTGELFF. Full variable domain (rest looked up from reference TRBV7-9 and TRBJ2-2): DTGVSQNPRHKITKRGQNVTFRCDPISEHNRLYWYRQTLGQGPEFLTYFQNEAQLEKSRLLSDRFSAERPKGSFSTLEIQRTEQGDSAMYLCASSLTSNTGELFFGEGSRLTVL.

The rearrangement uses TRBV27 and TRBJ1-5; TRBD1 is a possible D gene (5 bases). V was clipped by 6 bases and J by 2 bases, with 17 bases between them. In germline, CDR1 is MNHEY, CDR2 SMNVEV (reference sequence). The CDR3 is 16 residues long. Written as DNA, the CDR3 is TGTGCCAGCAGAGCTATGAGGGGCACGGGCAATCAGCCCCAGCATTTT. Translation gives CASRAMRGTGNQPQHF.

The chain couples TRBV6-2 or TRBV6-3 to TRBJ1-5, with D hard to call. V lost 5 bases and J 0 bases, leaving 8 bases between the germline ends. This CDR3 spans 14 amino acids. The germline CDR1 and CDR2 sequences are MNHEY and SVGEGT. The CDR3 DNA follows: TGTGCCAGCAGTATGGGGAATAGCAATCAGCCCCAGCATTTT. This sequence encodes CASSMGNSNQPQHF.

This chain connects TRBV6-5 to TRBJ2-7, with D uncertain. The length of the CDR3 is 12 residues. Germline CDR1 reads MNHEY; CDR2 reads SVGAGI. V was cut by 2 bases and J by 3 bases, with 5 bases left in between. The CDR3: CASSYGNYEQYF. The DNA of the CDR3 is TGTGCCAGCAGTTACGGGAACTACGAGCAGTACTTC.

CDR3 bases: TGTGCCTGGAGTCCCAACTGGGGGGAAGGAACTGAAGCTTTCTTT. It is translated as CAWSPNWGEGTEAFF. The chain carries TRBV30 and TRBJ1-1; a weak D match, TRBD1 (5 bases). The CDR3 sequence is 15 residues long. Trimming shortened V by 2 bases and J by 5 bases, and 18 bases separated the two germline ends. CDR1 is GTSNPN, CDR2 SVGIG, per germline (reference sequence).